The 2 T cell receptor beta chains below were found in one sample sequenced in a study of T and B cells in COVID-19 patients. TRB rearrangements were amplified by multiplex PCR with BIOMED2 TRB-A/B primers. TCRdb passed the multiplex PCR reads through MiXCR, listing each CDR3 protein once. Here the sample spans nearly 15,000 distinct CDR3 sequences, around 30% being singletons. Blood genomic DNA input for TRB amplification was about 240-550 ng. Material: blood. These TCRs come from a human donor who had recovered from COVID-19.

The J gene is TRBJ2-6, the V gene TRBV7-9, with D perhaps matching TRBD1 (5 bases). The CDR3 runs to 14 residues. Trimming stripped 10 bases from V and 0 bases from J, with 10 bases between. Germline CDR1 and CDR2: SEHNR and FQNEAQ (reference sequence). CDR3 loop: CATQGISGANVLTF. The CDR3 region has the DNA TGTGCCACCCAGGGTATCTCTGGGGCCAACGTCCTGACTTTC.

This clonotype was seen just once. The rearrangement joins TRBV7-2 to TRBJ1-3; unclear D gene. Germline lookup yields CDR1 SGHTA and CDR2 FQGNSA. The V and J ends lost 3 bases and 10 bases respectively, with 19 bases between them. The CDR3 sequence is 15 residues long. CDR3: CASSFLGRRLRTIYF. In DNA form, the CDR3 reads TGTGCCAGCAGCTTTCTGGGCAGACGTTTAAGGACCATATATTTT.